The rows below give T cell receptor beta chains drawn from one sample of a study of blood T cells in healthy people across ages. TCRdb reanalysed the 5' RACE reads using MiXCR and keeps one entry per CDR3 protein. The repertoire holds roughly 1.5 million distinct CDR3 sequences, roughly 43% seen once, with about 4% in the top ten. The source material was blood. Receptor source: a woman younger than 35 in good health. Each CDR3 is given with its conserved first and last residue. A D gene is named only where the DNA matches it firmly. Clone size, where shown, is once, few, many, or a class for clones that have expanded.

clone size	V gene	J gene	D gene	CDR3 protein	CDR3 DNA
few	TRBV7-2	TRBJ1-2	-	CASSLKVLSGPYGYTF	TGTGCCAGCAGCTTAAAAGTACTATCGGGGCCCTATGGCTACACCTTC
-	TRBV2	TRBJ2-1	-	CASSDMAEGHEQFF	TGTGCCAGCAGTGATATGGCGGAGGGTCATGAGCAGTTCTTC
-	TRBV11-3	TRBJ2-7	TRBD2	CASSASGVSSYNEQYF	TGTGCCAGCAGCGCTAGCGGGGTGAGCTCCTACAATGAGCAGTACTTC
few	TRBV27	TRBJ2-7	-	CASSTQQGYEQYF	TGTGCCAGCAGTACCCAACAGGGCTACGAGCAGTACTTC
-	TRBV6-6	TRBJ2-2	TRBD2	CASKAGANTGELFF	TGTGCCAGCAAAGCGGGGGCGAACACCGGGGAGCTGTTTTTT
-	TRBV6-2/TRBV6-3	TRBJ2-2	-	CASSPGVSSGELFF	TGTGCCAGCAGTCCAGGGGTGAGCTCCGGGGAGCTGTTTTTT
-	TRBV12-3/TRBV12-4	TRBJ2-5	-	CASTYGLGRNEQYF	TGTGCCAGCACCTATGGCCTAGGTAGGAATGAGCAGTACTTC
-	TRBV7-8	TRBJ2-5	-	CASSFIVETQYF	TGTGCCAGCAGCTTCATCGTGGAGACCCAGTACTTC
few	TRBV11-3	TRBJ2-3	TRBD1	CASSSPGQADTQYF	TGTGCCAGCAGCTCGCCGGGACAGGCAGATACGCAGTATTTT
once	TRBV7-3	TRBJ2-3	-	CASSKSGADTQYF	TGTGCCAGCAGCAAGTCAGGGGCAGATACGCAGTATTTT
-	TRBV12-3/TRBV12-4	TRBJ1-3	-	CASSFWGAGNTIYF	TGTGCCAGCAGTTTTTGGGGGGCTGGAAACACCATATATTTT
-	TRBV20-1	TRBJ2-1	TRBD2	CSALRGGFSYNEQFF	TGCAGTGCCCTACGGGGAGGGTTCTCCTACAATGAGCAGTTCTTC
-	TRBV2	TRBJ2-3	TRBD1	CASSRDRGEDTQYF	TGTGCCAGCAGCCGGGACAGGGGTGAAGATACGCAGTATTTT
-	TRBV7-3	TRBJ2-3	TRBD2	CASSLREGDTRYF	TGTGCCAGCAGCTTAAGGGAGGGCGATACGCGGTATTTT
-	TRBV11-2	TRBJ1-2	-	CASNTRGYGYTF	TGTGCCAGCAATACAAGGGGCTATGGCTACACCTTC
few	TRBV7-9	TRBJ1-6	-	CASSLAEGRGSPLHF	TGTGCCAGCAGCTTAGCGGAGGGCAGGGGTTCACCCCTCCACTTT
-	TRBV5-5	TRBJ2-1	TRBD2	CASSREDTPYNEQFF	TGTGCCAGCTCCCGGGAGGATACTCCCTACAATGAGCAGTTCTTC
few	TRBV3-1	TRBJ2-3	-	CASSRRLHTDTQYF	TGTGCCAGCAGCCGGCGTTTACACACAGATACGCAGTATTTT
-	TRBV15	TRBJ1-5	TRBD1	CATSRGMDRGNQPQHF	TGTGCCACCAGCAGAGGAATGGACAGGGGCAATCAGCCCCAGCATTTT
-	TRBV6-1	TRBJ2-3	-	CASSGGWGSSTDTQYF	TGTGCTAGCAGTGGGGGGTGGGGTTCTAGCACAGATACGCAGTATTTT
few	TRBV5-1	TRBJ2-1	TRBD2	CASSLPGLAGENEQFF	TGCGCCAGCAGCTTACCGGGACTAGCGGGTGAAAATGAGCAGTTCTTC
-	TRBV27	TRBJ2-7	TRBD2	CASSLLAGSSYERYF	TGTGCCAGCAGTTTGCTAGCGGGGAGCTCCTACGAGCGGTACTTC
many	TRBV14	TRBJ1-2	-	CASSQGNHYGYTF	TGTGCCAGCAGCCAAGGGAACCACTATGGCTACACCTTC
-	TRBV7-2	TRBJ2-7	-	CASSLAGPRPEQYF	TGTGCCAGCAGCTTAGCAGGACCCCGTCCCGAGCAGTACTTC